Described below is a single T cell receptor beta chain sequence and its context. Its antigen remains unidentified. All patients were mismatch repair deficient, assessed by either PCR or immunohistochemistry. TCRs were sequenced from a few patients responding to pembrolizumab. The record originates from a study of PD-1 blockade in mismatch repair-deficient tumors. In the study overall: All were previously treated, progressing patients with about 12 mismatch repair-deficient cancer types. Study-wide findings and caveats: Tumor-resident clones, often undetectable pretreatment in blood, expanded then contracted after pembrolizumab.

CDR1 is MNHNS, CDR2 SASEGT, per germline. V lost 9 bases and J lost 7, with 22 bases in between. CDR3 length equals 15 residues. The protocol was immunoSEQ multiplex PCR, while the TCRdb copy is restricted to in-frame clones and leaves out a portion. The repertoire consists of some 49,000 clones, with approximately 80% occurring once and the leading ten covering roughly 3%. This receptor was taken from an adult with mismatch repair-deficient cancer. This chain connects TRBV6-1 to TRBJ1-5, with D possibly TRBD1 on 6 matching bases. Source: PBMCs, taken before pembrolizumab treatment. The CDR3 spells CASRQTTGRRQPQHF. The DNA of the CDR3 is TGTGCCAGTCGCCAAACTACAGGGCGGCGGCAGCCCCAGCATTTT.